This TCR beta chain comes out of a study of T cell changes during pregnancy in multiple sclerosis. CDR1 is SGHTA, CDR2 FQGTGA, per germline. Trimming cost V 2 bases and J 10 bases; bases outside gene matches: 6. This CDR3 is built from 15 residues. TCRdb's copy holds only in-frame clones and misses some; the assay was immunoSEQ multiplex PCR. This repertoire shows around 30,000 clones, 75% to 90% found once; its top ten account for about 0.8%. This clonotype was obtained from a female donor with multiple sclerosis, enrolled in a pregnancy study. The V and J genes are TRBV7-3 and TRBJ2-1, with 12 bases lining up with TRBD2. The source material was CD4+ T cells from peripheral blood mononuclear cells, sampled in the second trimester of pregnancy. CDR3 in DNA: TGTGCCAGCAGCTTATCTAGCGGGGGGGCCAGGGAGCAGTTCTTC. Protein product: CASSLSSGGAREQFF. Full variable domain (outside the CDR3, taken from reference TRBV7-3 and TRBJ2-1): GAGVSQTPSNKVTEKGKYVELRCDPISGHTALYWYRQSLGQGPEFLIYFQGTGAADDSGLPNDRFFAVRPEGSVSTLKIQRTERGDSAVYLCASSLSSGGAREQFFGPGTRLTVL.